The sequence of this T cell receptor (beta chain) was determined in a study of blood T cell repertoires in COVID-19. About the research overall: Acute-phase and convalescent COVID-19 samples originated in the United States, Italy and Spain.

The table came from immunoSEQ multiplex PCR; TCRdb's copy has only in-frame clones and leaves some out. Of fewer than 250,000 clones listed, roughly 86% were seen once; the top ten hold 7.6%. Germline values: CDR1 MDHEN, CDR2 SYDVKM. The CDR3 extends over 13 amino acids. The ends were cut back, 8 bases at V and 8 bases at J, with 18 bases in the middle. The chain couples TRBV28 to TRBJ1-2; no definite D call. The specimen was peripheral blood. The clonotype comes from a woman aged 45-65 years with active or convalescent COVID-19. The CDR3 here is CASLRPGLWGYTF. The CDR3 nucleotides read TGTGCCAGCCTTCGGCCGGGATTATGGGGCTACACCTTC.